The 25 T cell receptor beta chains listed next were all sequenced from one sample in a study of blood T cell repertoires in COVID-19. This table comes from immunoSEQ multiplex PCR, and its TCRdb copy is limited to in-frame clones, with some not included. The data show roughly 120,000 clones, around 80% seen once. The specimen was peripheral blood. These TCRs come from a man between 50 and 59 years old with acute or convalescent COVID-19.

This clone was recorded only once. This chain links TRBV13 with TRBJ1-5; tentatively, D is TRBD1 (5 bases). V shed 2 bases and J shed 4 bases, with 9 bases lying between them. Germline assignment: CDR1 PRHDT and CDR2 FYEKMQ (reference sequence). The CDR3 runs 14 residues. The CDR3 DNA follows: TGTGCCAGCAGCTTATGGGGGGGAAATCAGCCCCAGCATTTT. This gives the protein CASSLWGGNQPQHF.

The chain uses TRBV19 and TRBJ2-5, with 10 bases lining up with TRBD1. With V trimmed by 5 bases and J by 5 bases, 2 bases remained unmatched. The CDR3 spans 13 residues. In germline, CDR1 is LNHDA, CDR2 SQIVND (reference sequence). CDR3 amino acids: CASSRQGAETQYF. The CDR3 DNA reads TGTGCCAGTAGTCGACAGGGGGCCGAGACCCAGTACTTC.

The rearrangement joins TRBV15 to TRBJ2-3, with D tentatively TRBD1 (6 bases). CDR1 is LNHNV and CDR2 is YYDKDF in the germline V gene (reference sequence). CDR3 length: 15 amino acids. Trimming removed 1 base from V and 5 bases from J, with 13 bases in between. CDR3 nucleotides: TGTGCCACCAGCAGAGGGGGACACGCCCAAGATACGCAGTATTTT. It yields the protein CATSRGGHAQDTQYF.

This clone has more than one count but fewer than ten. V is TRBV28 and J is TRBJ2-1, with TRBD2 matching 8 bases. CDR1 and CDR2 (germline): MDHEN, SYDVKM. V trimming: 8 bases; J trimming: 7 bases; junction bases outside the gene matches: 7. This CDR3 is built from 13 residues. The CDR3 protein is CASLKAGDNEQFF. Here the CDR3 DNA reads TGTGCCAGCTTGAAAGCGGGAGATAATGAGCAGTTCTTC.

The chain joins TRBV28 to TRBJ1-4; tentatively, D is TRBD1 (5 bases). The CDR3 is 16 amino acids. Trimming shortened V by 7 bases and J by 5 bases, and 20 bases separated the two germline ends. Germline-derived CDR1 and CDR2 are MDHEN and SYDVKM. CDR3 residues: CASNPRGAAENEKLFF. The DNA of the CDR3 is TGTGCCAGCAATCCAAGGGGTGCCGCTGAGAATGAAAAACTGTTTTTT.

The rearrangement links TRBV7-8 to TRBJ1-2, with D maybe TRBD1 (5 bases). CDR1 is SGHVS, CDR2 FQNEAQ, per germline. The CDR3 is made up of 14 amino acids. Trimming removed 5 bases at V and 1 base at J, with 11 bases between. The CDR3 is CASSILTVNYGYTF. CDR3 nucleotide sequence: TGTGCCAGCAGCATCTTGACAGTTAACTATGGCTACACCTTC.

This clone came up a few times. The rearrangement uses TRBV9 and TRBJ2-5; 10 bases align to TRBD2. CDR3 length equals 17 residues. V gave up 0 bases and J gave up 4 bases; unmatched junction bases: 9. CDR1 and CDR2 from the germline V gene are SGDLS and YYNGEE. CDR3: CASSVEAGGFIGETQYF. The CDR3 region has the DNA TGTGCCAGCAGCGTAGAAGCGGGAGGGTTCATAGGAGAGACCCAGTACTTC. The entire variable domain, with the rest obtained from reference TRBV9 and TRBJ2-5, is as follows: DSGVTQTPKHLITATGQRVTLRCSPRSGDLSVYWYQQSLDQGLQFLIQYYNGEERAKGNILERFSAQQFPDLHSELNLSSLELGDSALYFCASSVEAGGFIGETQYFGPGTRLLVL.

The rearrangement joins TRBV29-1 to TRBJ2-7; 7 nucleotides agree with TRBD1. Losses at the gene ends were 6 bases for V and 0 bases for J; bases not matched to a gene: 5. Germline CDR1 and CDR2: SQVTM and ANQGSEA. CDR3 length: 13 residues. The CDR3 nucleotides are TGCAGCGTGAGGACAGGTAACTCCTACGAGCAGTACTTC. It is translated as CSVRTGNSYEQYF.

The sample holds one count of this clone. As DNA, the CDR3 is TGCAGTGCTATTGATCCGGGGGTGTTTAATCAGCCCCAGCATTTT. Protein product: CSAIDPGVFNQPQHF. The chain is built from TRBV20-1 and TRBJ1-5; the D gene is possibly TRBD1 (5 bases). CDR1 is DFQATT and CDR2 is SNEGSKA in the germline V gene (reference sequence). V lost 4 bases and J 4 bases, leaving 17 bases between the germline ends. The CDR3 length is 15 residues.

The V gene is TRBV18, the J gene TRBJ1-6, with 12 bases matching TRBD1. CDR1 and CDR2 from the germline V gene are KGHSH and LQKENI. This CDR3 is 14 amino acids long. The ends lost 3 bases at V and 10 bases at J; junction bases unmatched: 1. The CDR3 region is CASSPGTGGSPLHF. CDR3 bases: TGTGCCAGCTCACCGGGGACAGGGGGCTCACCCCTCCACTTT.

The genes are TRBV4-1 and TRBJ1-1; the D gene is possibly TRBD1 (5 bases). V was pared by 4 bases and J by 5 bases, with 17 bases between. This CDR3 has 15 residues. Germline-derived CDR1 and CDR2 are MGHRA and YSYEKL. The CDR3 loop is CASSPSWRGRTEAFF. The CDR3, as DNA: TGCGCCAGCAGCCCTTCCTGGCGGGGGAGAACTGAAGCTTTCTTT.

CDR3 amino acids: CASRVTGYSGNTIYF. CDR3 bases: TGTGCCAGCAGAGTCACAGGCTACTCTGGAAACACCATATATTTT. V is TRBV6-5 and J is TRBJ1-3, with a tentative D call TRBD1 (5 bases). CDR3 size: 15 residues. V gave up 6 bases and J gave up 0 bases, with 12 bases separating them. CDR1 MNHEY and CDR2 SVGAGI come from the germline V gene.

This sequence joins TRBV7-6 and TRBJ2-7; 8 bases agree with TRBD2. The CDR3 runs 15 residues. V shed 1 base and J 2 bases; nucleotides not matched to a gene: 4. Germline CDR1 is SGHVS and CDR2 is FNYEAQ. CDR3 loop: CASSLETSAAYEQYF. The CDR3 DNA reads TGTGCCAGCAGCTTAGAGACTAGCGCCGCCTACGAGCAGTACTTC.

This rearrangement joins TRBV29-1 to TRBJ1-1; no reliable D call. The V end was cut by 6 bases, the J end by 0 bases, with 11 bases between. Per the germline V gene, CDR1 is SQVTM and CDR2 is ANQGSEA. This CDR3 has 13 residues. Here the CDR3 reads CSVTTTVNTEAFF. The CDR3 nucleotides read TGCAGCGTGACAACGACGGTGAACACTGAAGCTTTCTTT.

The chain combines TRBV10-1 with TRBJ2-3; 9 nucleotides match TRBD2. V was pared by 1 base and J by 11 bases, with 10 bases of the junction left unmatched. This CDR3 contains 15 residues. Germline values: CDR1 WNHNN, CDR2 SYGVQD (reference sequence). Here the CDR3 reads CASSEWASGELKQYF. The CDR3 DNA reads TGCGCCAGCAGTGAGTGGGCTAGCGGGGAACTCAAGCAGTATTTT.

This clone was detected only a few times. This chain uses TRBV4-1 with TRBJ2-1; 12 bases map to TRBD2. With 1 base clipped from V and 7 bases from J, the junction kept 14 bases outside the gene matches. This CDR3 is built from 19 residues. Germline CDR1 and CDR2: MGHRA and YSYEKL. DNA of the CDR3: TGCGCCAGCAGCCAAGTGGCTAGCGGGAGGGCAGGTAGGGGGAATGAGCAGTTCTTC. Translation gives CASSQVASGRAGRGNEQFF.

The chain carries TRBV6-5 and TRBJ2-1; TRBD2 matches 12 bases. V was pared by 4 bases and J by 9 bases, with 7 bases of the junction left unmatched. Germline V gene data show CDR1 as MNHEY and CDR2 as SVGAGI. The CDR3 has 15 amino acids. CDR3: CASSLTSGGVFEQFF. In DNA form, the CDR3 reads TGTGCCAGCAGTTTGACTAGCGGGGGTGTATTTGAGCAGTTCTTC.

J is TRBJ1-2 and V is TRBV19, with 9 bases aligning to TRBD1. V lost 5 bases and J lost 2; bases outside the gene matches: 3. There are 14 residues in the CDR3. Germline V gene lookup returns CDR1 LNHDA and CDR2 SQIVND (reference sequence). CDR3 coding DNA: TGTGCCAGTAGTCGAGGACAGGGGAACTATGGCTACACCTTC. Translated, it gives CASSRGQGNYGYTF.

V and J are TRBV5-1 and TRBJ2-1; D gene unclear. Germline CDR1 SGHRS, CDR2 YFSETQ. Deletions cut 1 base from V and 8 bases from J, with 13 bases between. The CDR3 spans 14 residues. CDR3 residues: CASSLRFLSDEQFF. CDR3 coding DNA: TGCGCCAGCAGCTTGCGCTTCCTTTCGGATGAGCAGTTCTTC.

This clone showed up just a few times. This chain connects TRBV30 to TRBJ2-1, with 8 bases identical to TRBD2. The CDR3 consists of 14 residues. Germline V gene sequence: CDR1 GTSNPN, CDR2 SVGIG (reference sequence). V lost 0 bases, J lost 8 bases, and 6 bases stayed unmatched. The CDR3 region is CAWSVGGGLDEQFF. Here the CDR3 DNA reads TGTGCCTGGAGTGTGGGCGGGGGGCTAGATGAGCAGTTCTTC.

The chain is built from TRBV7-6 and TRBJ2-1, with 9 nucleotides matching TRBD2. With V trimmed by 0 bases and J by 10 bases, 4 bases remained unmatched. The germline gives CDR1 SGHVS, CDR2 FNYEAQ. This CDR3 spans 14 amino acids. The CDR3 is CASSLARLAGEQFF. The CDR3 nucleotides are TGTGCCAGCAGCTTAGCCCGTCTAGCGGGAGAGCAGTTCTTC.

J is TRBJ2-7 and V is TRBV21-1; the DNA was not compared with TRBD1, the D call given in the table. TRBV21-1 is recorded as a pseudogene. The CDR3 totals 14 residues. In DNA, the CDR3 is TGTGCCAGCAGTGGGACAGGGGGGCTCTACGAGCAGTACTTC. It encodes CASSGTGGLYEQYF.

This rearrangement joins TRBV11-2 to TRBJ1-1; D is uncertain. V gave up 3 bases and J gave up 0 bases, with 8 bases separating them. The length of the CDR3 is 14 residues. Germline lookup yields CDR1 SGHAT and CDR2 FQNNGV. The CDR3 protein is CASSLEVMNTEAFF. The CDR3 DNA sequence: TGTGCCAGCAGCTTGGAGGTTATGAACACTGAAGCTTTCTTT. Combining the CDR3 with reference TRBV11-2 and TRBJ1-1 gives the whole variable domain EAGVAQSPRYKIIEKRQSVAFWCNPISGHATLYWYQQILGQGPKLLIQFQNNGVVDDSQLPKDRFSAERLKGVDSTLKIQPAKLEDSAVYLCASSLEVMNTEAFFGQGTRLTVV.

The gene calls are TRBV24-1 and TRBJ1-2; D is unresolved. This CDR3 region has 13 residues. V dropped 6 bases and J dropped 6 bases, with 13 bases sitting between them. Germline V gene sequence: CDR1 KGHDR, CDR2 SFDVKD. The CDR3 loop reads CATSRRDWDGYTF. CDR3 DNA sequence: TGTGCCACCAGTCGGCGGGATTGGGATGGCTACACCTTC.

This chain joins TRBV5-6 and TRBJ1-3; no clear D. This CDR3 contains 14 residues. Germline CDR1 is SGHDT and CDR2 is YYEEEE. V was clipped by 0 bases and J by 2 bases, with 6 bases between them. The CDR3 is CASSLGGAGNTIYF. The CDR3 DNA is TGTGCCAGCAGCTTGGGGGGAGCTGGAAACACCATATATTTT. The complete variable domain, with remaining parts taken from reference TRBV5-6 and TRBJ1-3, reads DAGVTQSPTHLIKTRGQQVTLRCSPKSGHDTVSWYQQALGQGPQFIFQYYEEEERQRGNFPDRFSGHQFPNYSSELNVNALLLGDSALYLCASSLGGAGNTIYFGEGSWLTVV.